The following is a TCR beta chain sequence with its context. Its antigen is not identified. The data were obtained in a study of T cells after yellow fever vaccination. TCRdb analysed the 5' RACE reads with MiXCR anew, one entry per CDR3 protein. The repertoire holds about 360,000 distinct CDR3 sequences, with 6.2% as singletons. General study findings and limits: The CD4 and CD8 compartments had a small share of their clonotypes in common.

The CDR3 sequence is 14 residues long. The V and J ends lost 5 bases and 7 bases, in that order; junction bases with no gene match: 5. The V gene's germline CDR1 is SGHAT and CDR2 FQNNGV. V and J are TRBV11-2 and TRBJ2-2; 9 positions match TRBD1. The sample consisted of PBMCs, taken 5 days after the yellow fever booster vaccination. This receptor was identified in a man between 25 and 39 years old who received the YFV17D yellow fever vaccine. This CDR3 is CASSTQGAGGELFF. The CDR3 region has the DNA TGTGCCAGCAGCACACAGGGGGCTGGCGGGGAGCTGTTTTTT.